These 27 T cell receptor beta chains share one sample of origin, sequenced in a study of cytomegalovirus exposure and HLA in healthy donors. 60 Vbeta and 13 Jbeta primers were used in PCR. The repertoire was sequenced with immunoSEQ multiplex PCR; TCRdb's copy has only in-frame clones and lacks some. The sample has some 120,000 clones, roughly 71% seen once. The sequencing sample was made of PBMCs. The receptors were gathered from a woman in her forties or fifties in good health and CMV-seropositive.

This chain links TRBV6-5 with TRBJ2-2; D call uncertain. Germline-derived CDR1 and CDR2 are MNHEY and SVGAGI. Trimming stripped 8 bases from V and 1 base from J, with 17 bases between. This CDR3 comprises 16 residues. The CDR3 loop is CASRFARVLNTGELFF. For the CDR3, the DNA is TGTGCCAGCCGTTTCGCCCGGGTCCTGAACACCGGGGAGCTGTTTTTT.

DNA for the CDR3: TGTGCCAGCAGTAGGGCTAGCGGGGGTCCGAACACCGGGGAGCTGTTTTTT. The encoded protein is CASSRASGGPNTGELFF. This chain uses TRBV27 with TRBJ2-2; 10 positions agree with TRBD2. Germline lookup yields CDR1 MNHEY and CDR2 SMNVEV (reference sequence). The CDR3 is 17 residues long. The trim removed 5 bases at V and 0 bases at J, leaving 6 bases unmatched.

In its sample, this clone was seen many times. Here the CDR3 reads CASSVLQGKGTEAFF. The CDR3 DNA reads TGTGCCAGCAGCGTGCTCCAGGGTAAAGGGACTGAAGCTTTCTTT. J is TRBJ1-1 and V is TRBV7-9; a possible D gene is TRBD1 (5 bases). Trimming took 5 bases from V and 5 from J, leaving 18 bases between them. The CDR3 is 15 residues long. The germline gives CDR1 SEHNR, CDR2 FQNEAQ (reference sequence).

CDR3 sequence: CASSIRTGVSGELFF. CDR3 DNA: TGTGCCAGTAGTATTAGAACAGGGGTAAGCGGGGAGCTGTTTTTT. V usage is TRBV19 and J usage is TRBJ2-2; 7 positions agree with TRBD1. The CDR3 is 15 residues long. Germline assignment: CDR1 LNHDA and CDR2 SQIVND (reference sequence). V was clipped by 3 bases and J by 7 bases; unmatched bases: 8. Variable domain in full (rest from reference TRBV19 and TRBJ2-2): DGGITQSPKYLFRKEGQNVTLSCEQNLNHDAMYWYRQDPGQGLRLIYYSQIVNDFQKGDIAEGYSVSREKKESFPLTVTSAQKNPTAFYLCASSIRTGVSGELFFGEGSRLTVL.

This clone appeared once. The chain combines TRBV5-4 with TRBJ2-1; D call uncertain. The ends were cut back, 4 bases at V and 12 bases at J, with 14 bases in the middle. CDR3 length equals 12 residues. Germline V gives CDR1 SGHNT, CDR2 YYREEE (reference sequence). CDR3 sequence (DNA): TGTGCCAGCAGCCTGTATGAGCAAGCGCAGTTCTTC. Encoded protein: CASSLYEQAQFF.

Only a few counts were recorded for this clone. The limits of the CDR3 on the DNA are not certain, so only TCRdb's listed CDR3 is given. The chain couples TRBV27 to TRBJ2-3; the table's D call TRBD2 went unverified against the DNA. The CDR3 sequence runs 14 residues, both termini included. Germline V gene lookup returns CDR1 MNHEY and CDR2 SMNVEV (reference sequence). Here the CDR3 reads CASSSSVSTDTQYF.

This clone appeared once. V gene TRBV6-1 combines with J gene TRBJ2-7, with D perhaps TRBD1 (5 bases). The CDR3 contains 13 residues. V was trimmed by 5 bases and J by 3 bases, leaving 11 bases between them. CDR1 is MNHNS, CDR2 SASEGT, per germline. In DNA, the CDR3 is TGTGCCAGCAGTACTCAGGGTGGCTACGAGCAGTACTTC. Its translation: CASSTQGGYEQYF.

This clone was observed a handful of times. Here the CDR3 reads CASSLRLAGETQYF. The DNA for the CDR3 is TGTGCCAGCAGCTTACGTCTAGCGGGAGAGACCCAGTACTTC. The V gene is TRBV11-1, the J gene TRBJ2-5; 8 nucleotides match TRBD2. Losses at the gene ends were 2 bases for V and 4 bases for J; bases not matched to a gene: 3. Germline assignment: CDR1 SGHAT and CDR2 FQDESV (reference sequence). The CDR3 is 14 residues long.

The gene calls are TRBV19 and TRBJ2-5, with TRBD2 as a possible D gene (7 bases). V was trimmed by 1 base and J by 4 bases, leaving 16 bases between them. Germline V CDR1 and CDR2: LNHDA, SQIVND (reference sequence). The CDR3 sequence is 16 residues long. The CDR3 coding sequence is TGTGCCAGTAGTATAGTGACGGGGGGCCCAAGAGAGACCCAGTACTTC. Protein sequence: CASSIVTGGPRETQYF.

V is TRBV27 and J is TRBJ2-5; TRBD2 agrees at 12 bases. With V trimmed by 7 bases and J by 2 bases, 5 bases remained unmatched. CDR1 MNHEY and CDR2 SMNVEV come from the germline V gene (reference sequence). The CDR3 totals 15 residues. The CDR3 nucleotides read TGTGCCAGCACGGGACTAGCGGGCGGACAAGAGACCCAGTACTTC. This codes for CASTGLAGGQETQYF.

The chain combines TRBV5-1 with TRBJ2-7; the D gene is possibly TRBD2 (7 bases). Germline CDR1 SGHRS, CDR2 YFSETQ. This CDR3 is built from 17 residues. Trimming removed 8 bases at V and 0 bases at J, with 24 bases between. CDR3: CASHPQGLTGSSYEQYF. CDR3 nucleotides: TGCGCCAGTCACCCCCAGGGACTAACAGGGAGCTCCTACGAGCAGTACTTC.

This chain links TRBV5-6 with TRBJ2-2; TRBD1 matches 9 bases. The germline V gene has CDR1 SGHDT and CDR2 YYEEEE. This CDR3 comprises 16 residues. The trim removed 7 bases at V and 1 base at J, leaving 8 bases unmatched. The CDR3 spells CASDRGARLNTGELFF. CDR3 nucleotides: TGTGCCAGCGACAGGGGGGCTCGCCTGAACACCGGGGAGCTGTTTTTT.

The rearrangement joins TRBV7-9 to TRBJ1-4, with no clear D. Trimming removed 1 base from V and 3 bases from J, with 9 bases in between. The V gene's germline CDR1 is SEHNR and CDR2 FQNEAQ (reference sequence). The CDR3 totals 15 residues. The CDR3 DNA reads TGTGCCAGCAGCTTAGGAGGCTCAGCTAATGAAAAACTGTTTTTT. Encoded protein: CASSLGGSANEKLFF.

At least ten counts were recorded for this clone. V is TRBV9 and J is TRBJ1-1; D not resolved. Germline V CDR1 and CDR2: SGDLS, YYNGEE. The V gene lost 1 base and the J gene lost 1 base, with 5 bases spanning the gap. The CDR3 runs 13 residues. CDR3 DNA: TGTGCCAGCAGCGTACCCGGGAACACTGAAGCTTTCTTT. Translation: CASSVPGNTEAFF.

This clone was counted ten times or more. The V call is TRBV6-5, the J call TRBJ2-7, with D possibly matching TRBD1 (5 bases). This CDR3 spans 12 amino acids. From germline, CDR1 is MNHEY and CDR2 SVGAGI. The CDR3 nucleotides read TGTGTTTCGGTAGGGGACTCCTACGAGCAGTACTTC. Amino acid sequence: CVSVGDSYEQYF.

CDR3: CASSGQGGYTF. CDR3 DNA sequence: TGTGCCAGCAGTGGGCAGGGTGGCTACACCTTC. The V gene is TRBV6-1, the J gene TRBJ1-2; tentatively, D is TRBD1 (5 bases). The CDR3 covers 11 residues. The germline V and J ends were trimmed by 4 bases and 7 bases, with 7 bases remaining between them. The V gene's germline CDR1 is MNHNS and CDR2 SASEGT.

The rearrangement links TRBV9 to TRBJ2-2; 7 nucleotides align to TRBD2. The junction had 15 bases not matched to a gene; V was cut back by 4 bases and J by 9 bases. The CDR3 sequence is 16 residues long. Germline V gene lookup returns CDR1 SGDLS and CDR2 YYNGEE. CDR3 in DNA: TGTGCCAGCAGCCTCGCCGCTAGCGGATCATTCCGGGAGCTGTTTTTT. It encodes CASSLAASGSFRELFF.

The rearrangement links TRBV2 to TRBJ2-5, with D maybe TRBD2 (7 bases). CDR1 and CDR2 (germline): SNHLY, FYNNEI. The CDR3 is 14 residues long. With 8 bases removed from V and 4 bases from J, the gap between germline ends came to 17 bases. The CDR3 DNA sequence: TGTGCCAGCTATAGGGGGGGGACCGGAGAGACCCAGTACTTC. Its protein is CASYRGGTGETQYF.

The J gene is TRBJ2-5, the V gene TRBV5-1; TRBD2 matches at 10 bases. Germline trimming cut 4 bases from V and 5 bases from J; bases unmatched to any gene: 11. The CDR3 is 16 residues long. In germline, CDR1 is SGHRS, CDR2 YFSETQ. The CDR3 sequence: CASSMFPSGGSETQYF. CDR3 DNA: TGCGCCAGCAGCATGTTCCCTAGCGGGGGTTCGGAGACCCAGTACTTC. Complete variable domain (other parts from reference TRBV5-1 and TRBJ2-5): KAGVTQTPRYLIKTRGQQVTLSCSPISGHRSVSWYQQTPGQGLQFLFEYFSETQRNKGNFPGRFSGRQFSNSRSEMNVSTLELGDSALYLCASSMFPSGGSETQYFGPGTRLLVL.

The genes are TRBV19 and TRBJ2-7; D perhaps matches TRBD1 (5 bases). This CDR3 has 14 amino acids. Germline assignment: CDR1 LNHDA and CDR2 SQIVND (reference sequence). Trimming removed 6 bases at V and 0 bases at J, with 12 bases between. CDR3 bases: TGTGCCAGTAGCGAAGACAGTTCCTCCTACGAGCAGTACTTC. Translated: CASSEDSSSYEQYF.

This chain uses TRBV20-1 with TRBJ2-7; D remains unclear. Germline lookup yields CDR1 DFQATT and CDR2 SNEGSKA (reference sequence). Trimming stripped 3 bases from V and 5 bases from J, with 8 bases between. The CDR3 is made up of 11 amino acids. The CDR3 sequence: CSASQQNEQYF. The CDR3 region has the DNA TGCAGTGCTAGTCAACAGAACGAGCAGTACTTC.

This chain uses TRBV11-2 with TRBJ2-7; D is uncertain. The V gene's germline CDR1 is SGHAT and CDR2 FQNNGV. Trimming cost V 5 bases and J 0 bases, with 11 bases left between them. This CDR3 contains 14 residues. The CDR3 region has the DNA TGTGCCAGCAGCCCCAGTCAGAACTCCTACGAGCAGTACTTC. Its translation: CASSPSQNSYEQYF.

This sequence joins TRBV7-6 and TRBJ1-2, with 7 bases identical to TRBD1. V was clipped by 5 bases and J by 3 bases; unmatched bases: 9. This CDR3 contains 15 residues. Germline V gene lookup returns CDR1 SGHVS and CDR2 FNYEAQ. CDR3 region: CASSPGTANHYGYTF. For the CDR3, the DNA is TGTGCCAGCAGCCCGGGGACAGCTAATCACTATGGCTACACCTTC.

The chain uses TRBV5-1 and TRBJ2-2; 12 nucleotides align to TRBD2. Germline V gene sequence: CDR1 SGHRS, CDR2 YFSETQ. CDR3 size: 18 residues. V shed 4 bases, J shed 7 bases, and the junction held 14 bases outside the gene matches. The CDR3 sequence: CASSQRNPGLAGLGELFF. CDR3 bases: TGCGCCAGCAGCCAGAGGAACCCGGGACTAGCGGGCCTCGGGGAGCTGTTTTTT.

The chain combines TRBV7-9 with TRBJ2-2; 9 nucleotides align to TRBD1. The germline V gene encodes CDR1 SEHNR and CDR2 FQNEAQ (reference sequence). The CDR3 spans 15 residues. Trimming removed 1 base from V and 4 bases from J; junction bases left unmatched: 1. The CDR3 DNA reads as TGTGCCAGCAGCTTAGGGACAGGGGTCACCGGGGAGCTGTTTTTT. Its translation is CASSLGTGVTGELFF.

The rearrangement joins TRBV11-3 to TRBJ2-3; tentative D call: TRBD2 (5 bases). V lost 4 bases, J lost 0 bases, and 14 bases lay in between. Per the germline V gene, CDR1 is SGHNT and CDR2 is YENEEA. This CDR3 has 16 residues. The CDR3 region is CASSYLERTSTDTQYF. As DNA, the CDR3 is TGTGCCAGCAGCTACCTCGAGCGGACTAGCACAGATACGCAGTATTTT.

The chain combines TRBV28 with TRBJ1-2, with D possibly TRBD1 on 6 matching bases. The V end lost 6 bases, the J end lost 2 bases, and 13 bases lay between the germline ends. The CDR3 extends over 14 amino acids. Germline lookup yields CDR1 MDHEN and CDR2 SYDVKM. The CDR3 region is CASRPAGGNYGYTF. The CDR3 nucleotides read TGTGCCAGCAGGCCGGCGGGGGGCAACTATGGCTACACCTTC.